The TCR beta chain described here comes from a study of T cell repertoires in cytomegalovirus infection. Study context: Use of recently identified HLA-C-restricted and well-studied HLA-B-restricted CMV epitopes was part of the study. CMV infection and matching HLA type were both indicated by public TCR beta signatures. Study-wide results and caveats: Cumulative public TCR beta family frequency identified CMV carriers with the relevant HLA. There were HLA-C-restricted CMV-specific TCR beta clonotypes dominating the ex vivo response.

Notes on this clonotype: The target antigen is unknown.

TCRdb reprocessed the reads with MiXCR, giving one entry per CDR3 protein. The sample has a few hundred thousand distinct CDR3 sequences, around 40% seen once; the top ten hold more than 40%. The specimen was cultured PBMCs, collected from culture after CMV antigen stimulation. This clonotype was sampled from a human donor in good health (CMV status not recorded). Some clones in this sample may be carry-over from other donors' samples.

Written as DNA, the CDR3 is TGTGCCAGCAGTGCCCGGGAGGCCTACGAGCAGTACTTC. It codes for CASSAREAYEQYF. The V gene is TRBV6-1, the J gene TRBJ2-7, with 7 nucleotides matching TRBD2. The length of the CDR3 is 13 residues. J lost 2 bases, V lost 4 bases, and 2 bases had no gene match. CDR1 and CDR2 from the germline V gene are MNHNS and SASEGT.